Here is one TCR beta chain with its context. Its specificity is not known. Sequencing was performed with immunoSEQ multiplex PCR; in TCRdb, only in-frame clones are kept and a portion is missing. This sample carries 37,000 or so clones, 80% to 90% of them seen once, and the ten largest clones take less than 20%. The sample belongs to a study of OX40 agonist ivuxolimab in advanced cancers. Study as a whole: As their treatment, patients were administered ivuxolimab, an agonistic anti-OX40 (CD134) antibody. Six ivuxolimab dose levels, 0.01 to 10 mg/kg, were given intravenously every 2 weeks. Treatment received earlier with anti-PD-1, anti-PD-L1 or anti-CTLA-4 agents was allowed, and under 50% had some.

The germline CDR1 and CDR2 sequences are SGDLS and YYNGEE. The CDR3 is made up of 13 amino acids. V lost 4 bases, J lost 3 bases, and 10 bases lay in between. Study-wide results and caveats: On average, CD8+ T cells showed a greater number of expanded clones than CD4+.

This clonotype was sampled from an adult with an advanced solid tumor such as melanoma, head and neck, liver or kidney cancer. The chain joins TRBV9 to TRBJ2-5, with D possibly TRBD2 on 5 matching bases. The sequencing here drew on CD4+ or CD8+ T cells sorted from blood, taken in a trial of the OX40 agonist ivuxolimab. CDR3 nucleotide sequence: TGTGCCAGCAGCCCCCCGGAGGAAGAGACCCAGTACTTC. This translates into CASSPPEEETQYF.